The sequence of this TCR beta chain was determined in a study of regulatory T cells in long-lasting Graves disease. The CDR3 is 13 amino acids. Trimming removed 10 bases from V and 6 bases from J; junction bases left unmatched: 8. CDR1 and CDR2 from the germline V gene are MNHNS and SASEGT. Arm-PCR of CDR3 regions and iRepertoire HTBI primers were used to build TCR beta libraries. MiXCR was run by TCRdb on the multiplex PCR reads, yielding one entry per CDR3 protein. The sample has hundreds of thousands of distinct CDR3 sequences, 15% to 20% seen once; the top ten hold approximately 18%. Whole-study results and caveats: Accuracy was perhaps lowered by the small sample size.

Described time point: newly diagnosed GD, antithyroid drugs for less than 3 months. With RNA extracted from PBMCs as input, the TCR library was made. This clonotype was seen at least ten times. Its antigen is unknown. These records were also assigned to another study, of T cells in Graves' hyperthyroidism and ophthalmopathy. That study adds: Researchers ran a first-round RT-PCR on the TCR CDR3 using the HTBI primer set.

This clonotype was obtained from a woman aged 25 to 39 with Graves disease. This chain links TRBV6-1 with TRBJ2-2; 7 nucleotides agree with TRBD1. Specimen: peripheral blood mononuclear cells (PBMCs), collected at new diagnosis, from a patient treated with antithyroid drugs. The CDR3 loop is CANRATGAGELFF. CDR3 nucleotides: TGTGCCAACCGAGCTACAGGGGCCGGGGAGCTGTTTTTT.